This record looks at one T cell receptor beta chain sequence and its context. Its antigen is not identified. A second about 7 to 12 cycle PCR used barcoded and J-beta primers. All cDNA molecules were each tagged by a template-switch adaptor with 12 random nucleotides. Each CDR3 protein gets one entry after TCRdb re-called the 5' RACE reads with MiXCR. Of 750,000 to 950,000 distinct CDR3 sequences listed, approximately 53% are singletons. The sample belongs to a study of blood T cells in healthy people across ages. Study-level results: Significant beta diversity loss was already apparent by age 40, declining roughly linearly.

Sequencing was carried out using blood. This TCR came from an elderly man in good health.

Written as DNA, the CDR3 is TGTGCCAGCAGTCGACTTCCGGGGACAACGAACACCGGGGAGCTGTTTTTT. Translation: CASSRLPGTTNTGELFF. The gene calls are TRBV6-4 and TRBJ2-2; D is perhaps TRBD1 (6 bases). Deletions cut 5 bases from V and 0 bases from J, with 16 bases between. The germline V gene encodes CDR1 MRHNA and CDR2 SNTAGT. The CDR3 runs to 17 residues.